A single sample gave rise to the 23 T cell receptor beta chains below, sequenced in a study of cytomegalovirus exposure and HLA in healthy donors. The study ran its PCR with 60 Vbeta and 13 Jbeta primers. Clones were sequenced by immunoSEQ multiplex PCR, and TCRdb holds only the in-frame ones, with some missing. Of about 160,000 clones in the sample, about 76% were seen once. The sequenced sample consisted of PBMCs. The receptor source for this set is a male donor in good health and CMV-seropositive.

The genes are TRBV9 and TRBJ2-3, with 11 bases that match TRBD2. The CDR3 runs 15 residues. The germline gives CDR1 SGDLS, CDR2 YYNGEE. Unmatched junction bases numbered 1, after V lost 2 bases and J lost 2 bases. In DNA, the CDR3 is TGTGCCAGCAGCGTGGGACTAGCGGCCACAGATACGCAGTATTTT. It specifies CASSVGLAATDTQYF.

V is TRBV30 and J is TRBJ1-5; 8 bases are a match to TRBD2. The DNA matches TRBJ2-3 better at its end, which makes the J call doubtful. The length of the CDR3 is 14 residues. Germline assignment: CDR1 GTSNPN and CDR2 SVGIG (reference sequence). The CDR3 region is CAWSVNGGARPQYF. The CDR3 region has the DNA TGTGCCTGGAGTGTTAACGGGGGGGCTAGGCCCCAGTATTTT.

The chain employs TRBV9 and TRBJ2-3, with a possible D match to TRBD1 (6 bases). The CDR3 extends over 13 amino acids. V shed 5 bases and J shed 2 bases, with 9 bases lying between them. Germline V lookup: CDR1 SGDLS, CDR2 YYNGEE. CDR3 coding DNA: TGTGCCAGCAGTACAGGGACCACAGATACGCAGTATTTT. It encodes CASSTGTTDTQYF.

The rearrangement links TRBV2 to TRBJ1-5; TRBD1 matches 8 bases. Germline V gene lookup returns CDR1 SNHLY and CDR2 FYNNEI. V was clipped by 5 bases and J by 7 bases; unmatched bases: 13. The CDR3 length is 16 residues. In DNA, the CDR3 is TGTGCCAGCAGTCCAGCTGGACAGGGAGGAGGGCAGCCCCAGCATTTT. This sequence encodes CASSPAGQGGGQPQHF.

The chain employs TRBV6-4 and TRBJ2-6; perhaps TRBD1 as D (6 bases). V was pared by 0 bases and J by 0 bases, with 6 bases between. The CDR3 covers 16 residues. The germline V gene has CDR1 MRHNA and CDR2 SNTAGT. Here the CDR3 reads CASSDSDSSGANVLTF. Here the CDR3 DNA reads TGTGCCAGCAGTGACTCGGACAGCTCTGGGGCCAACGTCCTGACTTTC.

The rearrangement links TRBV4-3 to TRBJ2-2; D unresolved. The CDR3 consists of 16 residues. Between the trimmed V and J ends, which lost 1 base and 0 bases, there was a span of 9 bases. Germline CDR1 reads LGHNA; CDR2 reads YSLEER. CDR3: CASSQVLRSNTGELFF. DNA of the CDR3: TGCGCCAGCAGCCAAGTACTCAGGTCGAACACCGGGGAGCTGTTTTTT.

This clone was seen a single time. CDR3 nucleotide sequence: TGTGCCAGCAGCCCTCGCGGGACCCGCGAACTTGGGGACACCGGGGAGCTGTTTTTT. It codes for CASSPRGTRELGDTGELFF. The J gene is TRBJ2-2, the V gene TRBV21-1; the table's D call, TRBD2, was not checked against the DNA. TRBV21-1 has pseudogene status. This CDR3 region has 19 residues.

The chain uses TRBV5-4 and TRBJ2-3; D remains unclear. This CDR3 is 17 amino acids long. CDR1 and CDR2 (germline): SGHNT, YYREEE (reference sequence). Trimming took off 0 bases at V and 1 base at J, with 15 bases between the two ends. The CDR3 region is CASSLGGRPRGTDTQYF. The DNA of the CDR3 is TGTGCCAGCAGCTTGGGTGGCCGTCCTCGGGGCACAGATACGCAGTATTTT.

J is TRBJ1-5 and V is TRBV4-2; 10 bases are shared with TRBD1. The CDR3 length is 14 residues. After removal of 4 bases from V and 6 bases from J, the junction contained 3 bases not matched to a gene. The germline CDR1 and CDR2 sequences are LGHNA and YNFKEQ. This chain's CDR3 is CASSRDRGSQPQHF. The DNA for the CDR3 is TGTGCCAGCAGCCGGGACAGGGGAAGTCAGCCCCAGCATTTT.

The genes are TRBV25-1 and TRBJ1-6; 7 bases match TRBD1. Trimming took 8 bases from V and 10 from J; bases not matched to a gene: 8. This CDR3 is 13 amino acids long. The germline V gene encodes CDR1 MGHDK and CDR2 SYGVNS. In nucleotides, the CDR3 is TGTGCCAGCTCGGGAGGGGGCGGGTCACCCCTCCACTTT. As protein: CASSGGGGSPLHF.

This clone was found once. This sequence joins TRBV18 and TRBJ1-2; no clear D gene. The CDR3 extends over 14 amino acids. V gave up 3 bases and J gave up 5 bases, with 13 bases separating them. CDR1 KGHSH and CDR2 LQKENI come from the germline V gene. DNA of the CDR3: TGTGCCAGCTCACCCACTCAGGAGGAATATGGCTACACCTTC. This sequence encodes CASSPTQEEYGYTF.

This CDR3 is CASSPLASGGSSGANVLTF. The CDR3 region has the DNA TGTGCCAGCTCCCCCTTAGCTAGCGGGGGGTCCTCTGGGGCCAACGTCCTGACTTTC. This chain uses TRBV18 with TRBJ2-6; 11 nucleotides match TRBD2. This CDR3 region has 19 residues. Germline V gene sequence: CDR1 KGHSH, CDR2 LQKENI. J was trimmed by 0 bases and V by 6 bases; bases with no gene match: 10. The entire variable domain, with the rest obtained from reference TRBV18 and TRBJ2-6, is as follows: NAGVMQNPRHLVRRRGQEARLRCSPMKGHSHVYWYRQLPEEGLKFMVYLQKENIIDESGMPKERFSAEFPKEGPSILRIQQVVRGDSAAYFCASSPLASGGSSGANVLTFGAGSRLTVL.

V gene TRBV6-5 combines with J gene TRBJ1-2, with D tentatively TRBD1 (5 bases). Germline loops: CDR1 MNHEY, CDR2 SVGAGI. V lost 2 bases and J 3 bases, leaving 10 bases between the germline ends. CDR3 length equals 14 residues. CDR3 sequence: CASSYNGGDYGYTF. The CDR3 DNA is TGTGCCAGCAGTTACAATGGGGGGGACTATGGCTACACCTTC.

CDR3 bases: TGTGCCAGCAGCTTCGGACTAGCGTGGCGGGAGTGGGAAGAGACCCAGTACTTC. This codes for CASSFGLAWREWEETQYF. The V and J genes are TRBV5-6 and TRBJ2-5, with TRBD2 matching over 9 bases. The V segment lost 2 bases and the J segment 3 bases; nucleotides outside the gene matches: 14. This CDR3 region has 18 residues. The V gene's germline CDR1 is SGHDT and CDR2 YYEEEE.

The V call is TRBV5-1, the J call TRBJ1-3, with TRBD1 identical over 8 bases. Trimming took 4 bases from V and 8 from J; bases not matched to a gene: 8. Germline CDR1 reads SGHRS; CDR2 reads YFSETQ. CDR3 length: 14 residues. CDR3 amino acids: CASSPRGHVDTIYF. The CDR3 nucleotides read TGCGCCAGCAGCCCCAGGGGGCATGTCGACACCATATATTTT.

The gene calls are TRBV19 and TRBJ2-5, with 8 positions matching TRBD2. Per germline, CDR1 LNHDA and CDR2 SQIVND (reference sequence). The V segment lost 2 bases and the J segment 0 bases; nucleotides outside the gene matches: 2. This CDR3 has 15 residues. The CDR3 nucleotides read TGTGCCAGTAGTATATTAGCGGGGAACCAAGAGACCCAGTACTTC. Encoded protein: CASSILAGNQETQYF.

V gene TRBV2 combines with J gene TRBJ1-6; no definite D call. Trimming shortened V by 6 bases and J by 0 bases, and 12 bases separated the two germline ends. CDR3 length equals 16 residues. CDR1 and CDR2 (germline): SNHLY, FYNNEI. CDR3 in DNA: TGTGCCAGCAGGGAGGCCGGGTCCTCCTATAATTCACCCCTCCACTTT. The encoded protein is CASREAGSSYNSPLHF.

V and J are TRBV6-1 and TRBJ2-1, with 7 bases aligning to TRBD1. Losses at the gene ends were 3 bases for V and 2 bases for J; bases not matched to a gene: 1. This CDR3 has 14 amino acids. CDR1 and CDR2 (germline): MNHNS, SASEGT. This chain's CDR3 is CASSDRGTYNEQFF. The DNA for the CDR3 is TGTGCCAGCAGTGACAGGGGGACCTACAATGAGCAGTTCTTC.

The rearrangement links TRBV27 to TRBJ2-4, with a possible D match to TRBD2 (7 bases). CDR1 is MNHEY, CDR2 SMNVEV, per germline (reference sequence). This CDR3 region has 16 residues. V lost 7 bases and J lost 3, with 19 bases in between. The CDR3 region is CASTSRGGVGKNIQYF. CDR3 DNA sequence: TGTGCCAGCACCTCCCGAGGGGGGGTGGGCAAAAACATTCAGTACTTC.

The chain couples TRBV7-3 to TRBJ2-3; 7 bases line up with TRBD2. Trimming at V came to 3 bases and at J to 4 bases, leaving 4 bases not matched to a gene. Germline V gives CDR1 SGHTA, CDR2 FQGTGA. The CDR3 runs 14 residues. The CDR3 DNA sequence: TGTGCCAGCAGCTTGACTAGCAAGTCAGATACGCAGTATTTT. It encodes CASSLTSKSDTQYF.

The chain combines TRBV4-2 with TRBJ1-1; D gene unclear. CDR3 length equals 15 residues. V gave up 4 bases and J gave up 1 base, with 13 bases separating them. Looked up from germline, CDR1 is LGHNA and CDR2 is YNFKEQ. The CDR3 region is CASSPARGGNTEAFF. CDR3 DNA: TGTGCCAGCAGCCCAGCGAGAGGAGGGAACACTGAAGCTTTCTTT.

The chain has TRBV7-9 and TRBJ2-5, with D perhaps TRBD2 (5 bases). V lost 2 bases, J lost 5 bases, and 12 bases lay in between. CDR3 length equals 14 residues. Germline CDR1 reads SEHNR; CDR2 reads FQNEAQ (reference sequence). CDR3 coding DNA: TGTGCCAGCAGCTTAAGCGGATACGGGGAGACCCAGTACTTC. Residues: CASSLSGYGETQYF.

The chain has TRBV29-1 and TRBJ1-1; 7 bases match TRBD1. The germline V gene encodes CDR1 SQVTM and CDR2 ANQGSEA. This CDR3 comprises 12 residues. V gave up 6 bases and J gave up 4 bases; unmatched junction bases: 5. CDR3 sequence reads: CSVIQGFTEAFF. The CDR3 nucleotides are TGCAGCGTAATACAGGGGTTCACTGAAGCTTTCTTT.